The 20 T cell receptor beta chains listed next were all sequenced from one sample in a study of T cells in Graves' hyperthyroidism and ophthalmopathy. Authors of the study amplified TCR beta CDR3 regions from RNA transcripts. First-round RT-PCR targeting the TCR CDR3 was performed with the HTBI primer set. One entry per CDR3 protein, called by TCRdb with MiXCR from the multiplex PCR reads. The sample holds about 680,000 distinct CDR3 sequences; about 35% are singletons and the top ten take roughly 30%. The sample was blood. Receptor source: a woman aged 40-49 years with Graves' hyperthyroidism.

The table lists this clonotype with a few counts. CDR3 DNA: TGTGCCAGCAGCCACCTCTTGGGGCCTCAGCCCCAGCATTTT. Its protein product is CASSHLLGPQPQHF. The chain uses TRBV6-6 and TRBJ1-5; perhaps TRBD1 as D (5 bases). Trimming removed 6 bases at V and 6 bases at J, with 15 bases between. Germline CDR1 is MNHNY and CDR2 is SVGAGI (reference sequence). The CDR3 extends over 14 amino acids.

The gene calls are TRBV5-8 and TRBJ2-3, with no clear D. Trimming removed 0 bases at V and 4 bases at J, with 9 bases between. Germline V gene sequence: CDR1 SGHTS, CDR2 YDEGEE. There are 14 residues in the CDR3. Written as DNA, the CDR3 is TGTGCCAGCAGCTTGGCCCGCAACGCAGATACGCAGTATTTT. Protein: CASSLARNADTQYF. The full variable domain, in which reference TRBV5-8 and TRBJ2-3 provide the parts outside the CDR3, is EAGVTQSPTHLIKTRGQQATLRCSPISGHTSVYWYQQALGLGLQFLLWYDEGEERNRGNFPPRFSGRQFPNYSSELNVNALELEDSALYLCASSLARNADTQYFGPGTRLTVL.

The chain joins TRBV3-1 to TRBJ1-3; D is ambiguous. The CDR3 has 12 residues. Deletions cut 3 bases from V and 2 bases from J, with 2 bases between. Germline V gene data show CDR1 as LGHDT and CDR2 as YNNKEL (reference sequence). The CDR3 spells CASSHTGNTIYF. The CDR3 DNA is TGTGCCAGCAGCCACACTGGAAACACCATATATTTT. The full variable domain, rest sourced from reference TRBV3-1 and TRBJ1-3, is DTAVSQTPKYLVTQMGNDKSIKCEQNLGHDTMYWYKQDSKKFLKIMFSYNNKELIINETVPNRFSPKSPDKAHLNLHINSLELGDSAVYFCASSHTGNTIYFGEGSWLTVV.

This clonotype was recorded once. The chain employs TRBV7-2 and TRBJ2-2; 11 bases line up with TRBD1. This CDR3 spans 17 amino acids. Losses at the gene ends were 6 bases for V and 8 bases for J; bases not matched to a gene: 14. Per germline, CDR1 SGHTA and CDR2 FQGNSA. The CDR3 DNA reads TGTGCCAGCAGTGACCCGGGACAGGGGGAAGTAACGGGGGAGCTGTTTTTT. Encoded protein: CASSDPGQGEVTGELFF.

In regard to this clonotype: At one end the junction does not follow the germline gene, possibly because of a read error. The V and J genes are TRBV2 and TRBJ1-1, with a possible D match to TRBD1 (6 bases). Germline CDR1 reads SNHLY; CDR2 reads FYNNEI. This CDR3 region has 13 residues. CDR3 coding DNA: TGTGCCAGCTCCGCTCAGGGGAACACTGGAGCTTTCTTT. Residues: CASSAQGNTGAFF.

The CDR3: CATALSDRAGGELFF. CDR3 DNA: TGTGCCACCGCTCTCTCGGACAGGGCCGGCGGGGAGCTGTTTTTT. The genes are TRBV24-1 and TRBJ2-2, with 8 nucleotides matching TRBD1. Germline loops: CDR1 KGHDR, CDR2 SFDVKD. This CDR3 has 15 amino acids. Germline trimming cut 9 bases from V and 7 bases from J; bases unmatched to any gene: 12.

This clonotype appeared many times. The chain recombines TRBV7-9 with TRBJ2-5; D gene ambiguous. The CDR3 extends over 12 amino acids. In germline, CDR1 is SEHNR, CDR2 FQNEAQ (reference sequence). The V end lost 5 bases, the J end lost 0 bases, and 4 bases lay between the germline ends. The CDR3 reads CASSRNQETQYF. The CDR3 DNA reads as TGTGCCAGCAGCCGGAACCAAGAGACCCAGTACTTC.

This clonotype was seen only once. This may be a read error, as it is one base from a much larger clone. The chain uses TRBV2 and TRBJ2-7; no reliable D call. V shed 8 bases and J shed 5 bases, with 13 bases lying between them. The CDR3 runs to 12 residues. Germline values: CDR1 SNHLY, CDR2 FYNNEI. CDR3 residues: CASGLTPDEQYF. The DNA of the CDR3 is TGTGCCAGCGGGTTGACCCCTGACGAGCAGTACTTC. Full variable domain (rest looked up from reference TRBV2 and TRBJ2-7): EPEVTQTPSHQVTQMGQEVILRCVPISNHLYFYWYRQILGQKVEFLVSFYNNEISEKSEIFDDQFSVERPDGSNFTLKIRSTKLEDSAMYFCASGLTPDEQYFGPGTRLTVT.

In its sample, this clonotype was seen many times. The rearrangement joins TRBV25-1 to TRBJ1-4; a possible D gene is TRBD1 (5 bases). Trimming shortened V by 1 base and J by 10 bases, and 19 bases separated the two germline ends. The CDR3 consists of 16 residues. Germline CDR1 and CDR2: MGHDK and SYGVNS. The CDR3 nucleotides are TGTGCCAGCAGTGAATGGGTCCCAGGGAGGAGCGGAAAACTGTTTTTT. Protein sequence: CASSEWVPGRSGKLFF.

The gene calls are TRBV5-1 and TRBJ1-1, with TRBD1 as a possible D gene (5 bases). The ends were cut back, 0 bases at V and 6 bases at J, with 18 bases in the middle. CDR3 length: 16 residues. Germline V lookup: CDR1 SGHRS, CDR2 YFSETQ. The CDR3 region is CASSLDFREDRAEAFF. Here the CDR3 DNA reads TGCGCCAGCAGCTTGGATTTCAGGGAGGATCGAGCTGAAGCTTTCTTT.

In this sample, this clonotype turned up many times. This chain uses TRBV15 with TRBJ1-1; D not certain. The V gene lost 5 bases and the J gene lost 1 base, with 8 bases spanning the gap. The CDR3 is 13 residues long. Germline V gene sequence: CDR1 LNHNV, CDR2 YYDKDF (reference sequence). CDR3 nucleotides: TGTGCCACCAGCGGCAGGAAGAACACTGAAGCTTTCTTT. This codes for CATSGRKNTEAFF.

This clonotype was detected many times. The chain joins TRBV7-9 to TRBJ1-1; D gene unclear. The CDR3 has 15 amino acids. Looked up from germline, CDR1 is SEHNR and CDR2 is FQNEAQ (reference sequence). V was clipped by 5 bases and J by 2 bases, with 15 bases between them. The CDR3 reads CASSGPGPRNTEAFF. CDR3 DNA sequence: TGTGCCAGCAGCGGTCCAGGCCCGAGAAACACTGAAGCTTTCTTT.

This rearrangement joins TRBV7-9 to TRBJ2-7; 7 bases match TRBD1. CDR3 length: 15 residues. V was pared by 4 bases and J by 2 bases, with 8 bases of the junction left unmatched. Germline assignment: CDR1 SEHNR and CDR2 FQNEAQ (reference sequence). CDR3 coding DNA: TGTGCCAGCAGCTCAGGCAGGGGGTCTGCCTACGAGCAGTACTTC. Encoded protein: CASSSGRGSAYEQYF.

This clonotype occurred many times. The V gene is TRBV29-1, the J gene TRBJ2-7, with D possibly TRBD1 on 6 matching bases. The CDR3 loop spans 16 amino acids. Germline assignment: CDR1 SQVTM and CDR2 ANQGSEA. Trimming stripped 2 bases from V and 2 bases from J, with 19 bases between. Here the CDR3 reads CSVETTGPRLTYEQYF. CDR3 sequence (DNA): TGCAGCGTTGAAACGACAGGCCCACGACTTACCTACGAGCAGTACTTC.

A few counts support this clonotype. This chain joins TRBV19 and TRBJ1-4; a possible D gene is TRBD1 (5 bases). With 5 bases removed from V and 3 bases from J, the gap between germline ends came to 10 bases. Germline loops: CDR1 LNHDA, CDR2 SQIVND (reference sequence). The CDR3 has 14 residues. The DNA of the CDR3 is TGTGCCAGTAGTCCGGGACGGCCTAATGAAAAACTGTTTTTT. Protein sequence: CASSPGRPNEKLFF.

The chain is built from TRBV7-9 and TRBJ1-1; no clear D. CDR3 length: 14 amino acids. CDR1 and CDR2 (germline): SEHNR, FQNEAQ (reference sequence). Trimming shortened V by 5 bases and J by 1 base, and 11 bases separated the two germline ends. CDR3 amino acids: CASSPDVTNTEAFF. In nucleotides, the CDR3 is TGTGCCAGCAGCCCGGACGTGACGAACACTGAAGCTTTCTTT.

This clonotype showed up many times. This chain uses TRBV20-1 with TRBJ1-6; D call uncertain. Trimming left V 0 bases short and J 7 bases short, with 10 bases between. This CDR3 region has 14 residues. CDR1 DFQATT and CDR2 SNEGSKA come from the germline V gene (reference sequence). This chain's CDR3 is CSARDPQENSPLHF. The CDR3 DNA reads as TGCAGTGCTAGAGATCCCCAGGAAAATTCACCCCTCCACTTT.

The V call is TRBV7-9, the J call TRBJ1-2, with D possibly TRBD1 on 6 matching bases. V shed 5 bases and J shed 7 bases, with 14 bases lying between them. Germline V gives CDR1 SEHNR, CDR2 FQNEAQ (reference sequence). CDR3 length equals 13 residues. CDR3 protein: CASSQDRTRGYTF. As DNA, the CDR3 is TGTGCCAGCAGCCAAGACAGGACACGTGGCTACACCTTC.

The CDR3 coding sequence is TGTGCCAGCAGCTTGACGGATGTAGGCTACACCTTC. Protein product: CASSLTDVGYTF. This chain connects TRBV5-6 to TRBJ1-2; D is uncertain. Trimming shortened V by 1 base and J by 8 bases, and 9 bases separated the two germline ends. Germline lookup yields CDR1 SGHDT and CDR2 YYEEEE. The CDR3 loop spans 12 amino acids.

Remarks on this clonotype: A read error may produce the germline difference seen at one junction end. The chain carries TRBV11-2 and TRBJ1-2; D is unresolved. The CDR3 totals 15 residues. Germline CDR1 SGHAT, CDR2 FQNNGV. CDR3 region: CASGLALNTNYAYTF. The CDR3 DNA reads as TGTGCCAGCGGCTTAGCCTTGAACACCAACTATGCCTACACCTTC.